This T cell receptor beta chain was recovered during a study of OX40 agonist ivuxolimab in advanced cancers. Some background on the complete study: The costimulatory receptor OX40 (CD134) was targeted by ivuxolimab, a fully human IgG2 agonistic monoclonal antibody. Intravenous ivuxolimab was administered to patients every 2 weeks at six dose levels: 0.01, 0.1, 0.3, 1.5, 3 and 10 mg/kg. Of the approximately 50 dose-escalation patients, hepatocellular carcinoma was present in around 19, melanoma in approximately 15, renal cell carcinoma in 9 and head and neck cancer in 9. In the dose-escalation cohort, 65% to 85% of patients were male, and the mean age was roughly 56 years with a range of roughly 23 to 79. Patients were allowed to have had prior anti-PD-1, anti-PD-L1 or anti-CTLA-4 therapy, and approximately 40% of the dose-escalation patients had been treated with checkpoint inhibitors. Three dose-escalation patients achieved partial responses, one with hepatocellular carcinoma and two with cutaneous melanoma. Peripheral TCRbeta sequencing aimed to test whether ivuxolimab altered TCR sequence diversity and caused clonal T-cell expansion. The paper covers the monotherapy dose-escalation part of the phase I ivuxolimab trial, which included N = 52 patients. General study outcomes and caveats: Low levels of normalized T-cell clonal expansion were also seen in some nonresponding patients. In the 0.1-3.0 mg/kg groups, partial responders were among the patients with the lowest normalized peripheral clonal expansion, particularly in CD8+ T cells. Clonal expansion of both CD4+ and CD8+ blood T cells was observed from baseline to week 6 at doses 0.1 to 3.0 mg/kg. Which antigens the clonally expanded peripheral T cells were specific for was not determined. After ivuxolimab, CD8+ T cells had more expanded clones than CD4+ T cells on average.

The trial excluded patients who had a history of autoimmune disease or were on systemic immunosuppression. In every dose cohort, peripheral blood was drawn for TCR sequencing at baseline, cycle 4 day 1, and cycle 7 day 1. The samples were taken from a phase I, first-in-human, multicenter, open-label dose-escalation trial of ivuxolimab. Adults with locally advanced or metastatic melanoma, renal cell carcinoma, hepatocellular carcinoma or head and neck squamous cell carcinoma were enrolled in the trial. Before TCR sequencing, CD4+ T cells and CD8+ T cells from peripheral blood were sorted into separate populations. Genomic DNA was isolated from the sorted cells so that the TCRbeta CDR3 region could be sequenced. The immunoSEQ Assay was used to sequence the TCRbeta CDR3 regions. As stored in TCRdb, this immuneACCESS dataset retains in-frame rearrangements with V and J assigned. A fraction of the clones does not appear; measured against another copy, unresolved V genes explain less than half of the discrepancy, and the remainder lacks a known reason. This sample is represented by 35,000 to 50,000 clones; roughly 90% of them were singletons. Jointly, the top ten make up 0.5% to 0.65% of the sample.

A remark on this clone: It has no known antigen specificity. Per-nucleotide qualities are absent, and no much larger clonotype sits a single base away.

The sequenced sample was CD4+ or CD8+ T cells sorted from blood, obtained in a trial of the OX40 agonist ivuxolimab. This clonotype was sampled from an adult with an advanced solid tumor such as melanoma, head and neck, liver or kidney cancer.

For the CDR3, the sequence is CASSKERPPYNEQFF. The sequenced DNA is TGTGCCAGCAGCAAAGAAAGGCCACCATACAATGAGCAGTTCTTC. The chain uses TRBV21-1 and TRBJ2-1. TRBV21-1 is listed as a pseudogene. The CDR3, from cysteine to phenylalanine, totals 15 residues. Kept here is only the CDR3 DNA, which spans 45 bases and is read in frame from base 1.